Shown below are 31 T cell receptor beta chains from a single sample sequenced in a study of long-term antiretroviral therapy in people with HIV. Survey-level immunoSEQ v3.0 assays were run. The data were produced by immunoSEQ multiplex PCR, yet TCRdb's version contains in-frame clones alone and is incomplete. The sample carries 25,000 to 30,000 clones, 80% to 85% recorded once. The sequences come from unsorted PBMCs, collected 2.7 to 2.9 years after starting antiretroviral therapy. These receptors originate from a man under 40 with HIV.

J is TRBJ1-1 and V is TRBV7-2; TRBD1 agrees at 9 bases. The CDR3 contains 14 residues. Germline V gene data show CDR1 as SGHTA and CDR2 as FQGNSA. V gave up 1 base and J gave up 5 bases; unmatched junction bases: 2. CDR3 sequence reads: CASSLDRGRTEAFF. The CDR3, as DNA: TGTGCCAGCAGCTTAGACAGGGGGCGTACTGAAGCTTTCTTT.

The genes are TRBV28 and TRBJ2-7, with 7 positions matching TRBD2. Trimming took 7 bases from V and 0 from J; bases not matched to a gene: 6. CDR1 is MDHEN and CDR2 is SYDVKM in the germline V gene. The CDR3 extends over 14 amino acids. CDR3: CASKREESSYEQYF. For the CDR3, the DNA is TGTGCCAGCAAACGGGAGGAGAGCTCCTACGAGCAGTACTTC.

The chain uses TRBV7-8 and TRBJ2-4; D may be TRBD1 (5 bases). The V gene lost 7 bases and the J gene lost 4 bases, with 14 bases spanning the gap. The CDR3 runs to 14 residues. CDR1 is SGHVS, CDR2 FQNEAQ, per germline. The CDR3 loop is CASTPGADKNIQYF. As DNA, the CDR3 is TGTGCCAGCACCCCTGGGGCGGATAAAAACATTCAGTACTTC.

J is TRBJ1-2 and V is TRBV4-1; D not certain. The germline V gene encodes CDR1 MGHRA and CDR2 YSYEKL. Trimming removed 2 bases at V and 0 bases at J, with 7 bases between. The CDR3 contains 14 residues. This chain's CDR3 is CASSQNGANYGYTF. CDR3 DNA: TGCGCCAGCAGCCAAAACGGGGCTAACTATGGCTACACCTTC.

J is TRBJ1-2 and V is TRBV5-1; D unclear. CDR1 is SGHRS and CDR2 is YFSETQ in the germline V gene. The CDR3 is 12 amino acids. V was clipped by 4 bases and J by 4 bases, with 8 bases between them. CDR3 DNA: TGCGCCAGCAGCCCAGGATCCTATGGCTACACCTTC. This gives the protein CASSPGSYGYTF.

J is TRBJ2-7 and V is TRBV7-9; tentatively, D is TRBD2 (6 bases). This CDR3 is 15 amino acids long. V lost 1 base to trimming and J lost 3 bases, with 13 bases between them. From germline, CDR1 is SEHNR and CDR2 FQNEAQ (reference sequence). The CDR3 loop is CASSLGPTSHYEQYF. CDR3 in DNA: TGTGCCAGCAGCTTAGGGCCCACTAGCCACTACGAGCAGTACTTC. Using reference TRBV7-9 and TRBJ2-7 for the parts outside the CDR3, the full variable domain is DTGVSQNPRHKITKRGQNVTFRCDPISEHNRLYWYRQTLGQGPEFLTYFQNEAQLEKSRLLSDRFSAERPKGSFSTLEIQRTEQGDSAMYLCASSLGPTSHYEQYFGPGTRLTVT.

CDR3 nucleotide sequence: TGTGCCAGCGGTACCGGGACCCTCACAGATACGCAGTATTTT. It yields the protein CASGTGTLTDTQYF. The gene calls are TRBV6-6 and TRBJ2-3, with D perhaps assigned TRBD1 or TRBD2 (5 bases each). Germline assignment: CDR1 MNHNY and CDR2 SVGAGI (reference sequence). The ends were cut back, 8 bases at V and 2 bases at J, with 14 bases in the middle. The CDR3 is 14 residues long.

The chain employs TRBV7-2 and TRBJ2-4, with D maybe TRBD2 (5 bases). The CDR3 runs to 16 residues. Germline V gene sequence: CDR1 SGHTA, CDR2 FQGNSA. The V end lost 5 bases, the J end lost 0 bases, and 14 bases lay between the germline ends. CDR3 amino acids: CASSPERLIAKNIQYF. The CDR3 DNA sequence: TGTGCCAGCAGCCCGGAAAGACTAATAGCCAAAAACATTCAGTACTTC.

There are a few counts of this clone. This chain uses TRBV19 with TRBJ2-4; D perhaps matches TRBD2 (5 bases). The germline V and J ends were trimmed by 8 bases and 1 base, with 15 bases remaining between them. Germline CDR1 LNHDA, CDR2 SQIVND (reference sequence). The CDR3 runs 15 residues. The CDR3 here is CASSLSSGAKNIQYF. CDR3 sequence (DNA): TGTGCCAGTTCTTTGAGTTCGGGGGCCAAAAACATTCAGTACTTC.

The V call is TRBV27, the J call TRBJ2-7; 10 nucleotides agree with TRBD2. Germline V gene data show CDR1 as MNHEY and CDR2 as SMNVEV (reference sequence). Trimming took 8 bases from V and 0 from J; bases not matched to a gene: 16. The CDR3 consists of 18 residues. The CDR3 loop reads CASRRWTKREGSSYEQYF. CDR3 bases: TGTGCCAGCCGTCGGTGGACTAAGCGGGAGGGTAGCTCCTACGAGCAGTACTTC.

For this clone: Additional DNA sequences in this sample encode the identical CDR3. The gene calls are TRBV15 and TRBJ2-7, with D uncertain. Germline loops: CDR1 LNHNV, CDR2 YYDKDF (reference sequence). The germline V and J ends were trimmed by 5 bases and 3 bases, with 20 bases remaining between them. The CDR3 spans 16 residues. CDR3 protein: CATSGYSGLVDYEQYF. The CDR3 nucleotides read TGTGCCACCAGCGGATACTCAGGCCTAGTGGACTACGAGCAGTACTTC.

V gene TRBV10-1 combines with J gene TRBJ1-4; 7 positions agree with TRBD1. Germline values: CDR1 WNHNN, CDR2 SYGVQD (reference sequence). V was clipped by 8 bases and J by 0 bases; unmatched bases: 12. The CDR3 runs to 17 residues. The CDR3 loop reads CASLLRDSEATNEKLFF. The CDR3 bases are TGCGCCAGCCTACTCCGGGACAGTGAGGCAACTAATGAAAAACTGTTTTTT.

In its sample, this clone was seen a few times. The chain combines TRBV10-2 with TRBJ1-1; D may be TRBD1 (6 bases). CDR1 WSHSY and CDR2 SAAADI come from the germline V gene. The CDR3 has 13 residues. V dropped 6 bases and J dropped 6 bases, with 14 bases sitting between them. In DNA form, the CDR3 reads TGCGCCAGCAGGCTCCGGGACAAACCTGAAGCTTTCTTT. Protein: CASRLRDKPEAFF.

This rearrangement joins TRBV7-9 to TRBJ1-1; the match to TRBD1 covers 8 bases. The CDR3 runs to 15 residues. V shed 5 bases and J 6 bases; nucleotides not matched to a gene: 11. Looked up from germline, CDR1 is SEHNR and CDR2 is FQNEAQ (reference sequence). CDR3 in DNA: TGTGCCAGCAGCCGCCCGGGACAGGCCGAAGCTGAAGCTTTCTTT. The encoded protein is CASSRPGQAEAEAFF.

The rearrangement joins TRBV6-6 to TRBJ1-3; D is possibly TRBD1 (6 bases). V lost 2 bases and J 2 bases, leaving 10 bases between the germline ends. The length of the CDR3 is 15 residues. CDR1 MNHNY and CDR2 SVGAGI come from the germline V gene (reference sequence). CDR3 in amino acids: CASSYEGVTGNTIYF. The DNA of the CDR3 is TGTGCCAGCAGTTACGAGGGGGTTACTGGAAACACCATATATTTT.

The rearrangement links TRBV5-1 to TRBJ1-2; D unclear. This CDR3 has 13 residues. CDR1 and CDR2 from the germline V gene are SGHRS and YFSETQ. V was cut by 2 bases and J by 2 bases, with 7 bases left in between. In nucleotides, the CDR3 is TGCGCCAGCAGCTTCGAGGACAACTATGGCTACACCTTC. It specifies CASSFEDNYGYTF. The complete variable domain, with remaining parts taken from reference TRBV5-1 and TRBJ1-2, reads KAGVTQTPRYLIKTRGQQVTLSCSPISGHRSVSWYQQTPGQGLQFLFEYFSETQRNKGNFPGRFSGRQFSNSRSEMNVSTLELGDSALYLCASSFEDNYGYTFGSGTRLTVV.

Only a few counts were recorded for this clone. The genes are TRBV27 and TRBJ1-2; D is ambiguous. The germline gives CDR1 MNHEY, CDR2 SMNVEV (reference sequence). This CDR3 has 14 amino acids. Trimming removed 6 bases at V and 1 base at J, with 12 bases between. The CDR3 reads CASSPSWDNYGYTF. The CDR3 DNA reads TGTGCCAGCAGCCCGTCGTGGGATAACTATGGCTACACCTTC.

This clone was observed a single time. The V call is TRBV19, the J call TRBJ2-5; 9 bases align to TRBD2. Germline CDR1 is LNHDA and CDR2 is SQIVND (reference sequence). This CDR3 region has 14 residues. The trim removed 4 bases at V and 3 bases at J, leaving 3 bases unmatched. The CDR3 DNA is TGTGCCAGTAGTACGGCTAGCGGGAAAGAGACCCAGTACTTC. The encoded protein is CASSTASGKETQYF.

This clone was seen only once. This sequence joins TRBV21-1 and TRBJ1-5. TRBV21-1 is marked as a pseudogene. The CDR3 has 16 residues. The CDR3 here is CARIPSRTASYQPQHF. The CDR3 DNA follows: TGTGCCAGAATCCCCTCACGGACCGCGAGTTATCAGCCCCAGCATTTT.

This clone was found once. This chain links TRBV5-1 with TRBJ2-3, with 9 bases lining up with TRBD2. Germline V gene data show CDR1 as SGHRS and CDR2 as YFSETQ. CDR3 length equals 14 residues. V lost 5 bases to trimming and J lost 0 bases; unmatched junction nucleotides: 1. The CDR3 nucleotides read TGCGCCAGCAGTCTAGCGGGGAGCACAGATACGCAGTATTTT. This encodes CASSLAGSTDTQYF.

The sample holds a few counts of this clone. The chain uses TRBV27 and TRBJ1-2; 9 nucleotides line up with TRBD1. Germline CDR1 MNHEY, CDR2 SMNVEV (reference sequence). With 4 bases clipped from V and 4 bases from J, the junction kept 4 bases outside the gene matches. The CDR3 runs to 14 residues. CDR3 protein: CASSSGTGSYGYTF. The CDR3 DNA sequence: TGTGCCAGCAGTTCAGGGACAGGGAGCTATGGCTACACCTTC.

This clone was seen more than once but under ten times. The chain has TRBV7-9 and TRBJ2-7; TRBD1 agrees at 11 bases. The ends lost 5 bases at V and 5 bases at J; junction bases unmatched: 5. This CDR3 is built from 14 residues. Germline CDR1 and CDR2: SEHNR and FQNEAQ (reference sequence). The CDR3 is CASSRTGGFHEQYF. The CDR3 DNA follows: TGTGCCAGCAGCCGGACAGGGGGCTTCCACGAGCAGTACTTC.

The rearrangement links TRBV28 to TRBJ1-5, with TRBD1 matching 9 bases. Germline lookup yields CDR1 MDHEN and CDR2 SYDVKM. This CDR3 is built from 14 residues. With 2 bases clipped from V and 7 bases from J, the junction kept 3 bases outside the gene matches. The CDR3 nucleotides read TGTGCCAGCAGTTTAGGGACAGGGAACCAGCCCCAGCATTTT. Translated, it gives CASSLGTGNQPQHF. The complete variable domain, with remaining parts taken from reference TRBV28 and TRBJ1-5, reads DVKVTQSSRYLVKRTGEKVFLECVQDMDHENMFWYRQDPGLGLRLIYFSYDVKMKEKGDIPEGYSVSREKKERFSLILESASTNQTSMYLCASSLGTGNQPQHFGDGTRLSIL.

The chain uses TRBV6-6 and TRBJ2-3; no clear D gene. The CDR3 runs 14 residues. V was trimmed by 2 bases and J by 6 bases, leaving 12 bases between them. The germline gives CDR1 MNHNY, CDR2 SVGAGI (reference sequence). The CDR3 nucleotides read TGTGCCAGCAGTTACGACTCGGGTCGGGATACGCAGTATTTT. Protein: CASSYDSGRDTQYF.

CDR3 sequence (DNA): TGCGCCAGCAGTGGTGGAGGGGATGAGCAGTACTTC. Protein sequence: CASSGGGDEQYF. The chain has TRBV10-1 and TRBJ2-7, with a possible D match to TRBD2 (6 bases). Per germline, CDR1 WNHNN and CDR2 SYGVQD (reference sequence). This CDR3 contains 12 residues. V was clipped by 4 bases and J by 7 bases, with 11 bases between them.

The chain is built from TRBV2 and TRBJ1-5; D gene ambiguous. The germline V gene has CDR1 SNHLY and CDR2 FYNNEI. V was trimmed by 3 bases and J by 5 bases, leaving 11 bases between them. The CDR3 totals 14 residues. The CDR3 DNA reads as TGTGCCAGCAGTGATTTAGACATAGATCAGCCCCAGCATTTT. Translating it yields CASSDLDIDQPQHF. Variable domain in full (rest from reference TRBV2 and TRBJ1-5): EPEVTQTPSHQVTQMGQEVILRCVPISNHLYFYWYRQILGQKVEFLVSFYNNEISEKSEIFDDQFSVERPDGSNFTLKIRSTKLEDSAMYFCASSDLDIDQPQHFGDGTRLSIL.

V and J are TRBV19 and TRBJ1-4; D uncertain. CDR1 LNHDA and CDR2 SQIVND come from the germline V gene (reference sequence). V was cut by 5 bases and J by 5 bases, with 15 bases left in between. The CDR3 has 15 amino acids. For the CDR3, the DNA is TGTGCCAGTAGTGTTGCCGCCGGGTCCAATGAAAAACTGTTTTTT. Translation: CASSVAAGSNEKLFF.

The V call is TRBV9, the J call TRBJ2-1; TRBD1 matches at 10 bases. V lost 2 bases, J lost 7 bases, and 12 bases stayed unmatched. The CDR3 has 17 residues. Looked up from germline, CDR1 is SGDLS and CDR2 is YYNGEE. CDR3 in amino acids: CASSVFDRGPFGNEQFF. CDR3 nucleotide sequence: TGTGCCAGCAGCGTTTTTGACAGGGGGCCTTTTGGGAATGAGCAGTTCTTC.

The chain is built from TRBV6-6 and TRBJ1-2, with D perhaps matching TRBD1 (5 bases). Germline CDR1 is MNHNY and CDR2 is SVGAGI (reference sequence). The CDR3 sequence is 14 residues long. Trimming took 1 base from V and 0 from J, leaving 6 bases between them. CDR3 amino acids: CASSYYRTNYGYTF. CDR3 sequence (DNA): TGTGCCAGCAGTTACTACAGGACTAACTATGGCTACACCTTC.

This clone was recorded once. The chain couples TRBV9 to TRBJ1-6; D is undetermined. Germline CDR1 reads SGDLS; CDR2 reads YYNGEE. This CDR3 contains 14 residues. V was cut by 2 bases and J by 7 bases, with 10 bases left in between. The DNA of the CDR3 is TGTGCCAGCAGCGTCAGGCCGATAAATTCACCCCTCCACTTT. Its protein is CASSVRPINSPLHF.

The rearrangement uses TRBV15 and TRBJ2-7, with D possibly being TRBD2 (5 bases). Germline V gene lookup returns CDR1 LNHNV and CDR2 YYDKDF (reference sequence). The CDR3 runs to 11 residues. Trimming pared 8 bases from V and 3 bases from J, leaving 8 bases between. The CDR3 spells CATSDFYEQYF. CDR3 nucleotide sequence: TGTGCCACCTCGGACTTCTACGAGCAGTACTTC. The full variable domain, in which reference TRBV15 and TRBJ2-7 provide the parts outside the CDR3, is DAMVIQNPRYQVTQFGKPVTLSCSQTLNHNVMYWYQQKSSQAPKLLFHYYDKDFNNEADTPDNFQSRRPNTSFCFLDIRSPGLGDTAMYLCATSDFYEQYFGPGTRLTVT.